This T cell receptor beta chain was sequenced in a study of shared clonotypes between healthy human individuals (dated by TCRdb to about 2020). A note on the overall study: Three men and two women, aged 18 to 49 years, made up the cohort. Different laboratories and diverse techniques were used to prepare libraries and sequence TCR repertoires, to increase sequencing depth and limit assay-specific biases. Blood TCR repertoires of 5 or 6 healthy adults were deeply sequenced to estimate repertoire size and the extent of clonotype sharing between individuals. For each donor, CD4 naive and CD4 memory were each given three plates, CD8 naive was given two plates, and CD8 memory was given one plate. Leukapheresis yielded between about 0.85 and 9 billion PBMCs per donor. Results and caveats for the whole study, not just this receptor: Pairwise subsampling led to the expectation that sequencing depth would affect the degree of clonotype sharing among donors. Sampling was restricted to blood, and TCR repertoires in tissues likely differ from the TCR repertoires found in blood. Because the study included only a small number of donors, the genetic and exposure-history diversity represented was limited. Compared with non-shared clonotypes, clonotypes shared by all four sorted-subset donors had higher generation probabilities. Rarefaction of sorted-subset datasets indicated incomplete sequencing despite the large sequencing depth. Naive subsets generally had larger estimated clonotype richness than memory subsets. Sharing across a handful of donors was observed for 5% to 6.5% of naive CD4, less than 4% of naive CD8, about 2.5% of memory CD4, and 0.4% of memory CD8 clonotypes.

Using the deep immunoSEQ assay, multiplex PCR amplified TCR CDR3 regions from genomic DNA. Genomic DNA extracted from each cell subset was distributed evenly over all wells of several immunoSEQ 96-well plates, and each plate served as one replicate. Each replicate PCR for sorted subsets received approximately 200 ng genomic DNA, equal to some 32,000 T cell genomes. Purified libraries were quantified with a Qubit 3.0 fluorometer, sized on a Bioanalyzer 2100, and re-quantified with the KAPA Library Quantification kit. Every immunoSEQ 96-well plate was sequenced on a dedicated single-read 150-cycle Illumina NextSeq 550 flow cell. The authors' pipeline ran thus. Because only junctional sequences without quality scores were contained in the immunoSEQ output, filtering matching that applied to full-length reads could not be performed. To assign V/J genes and CDR3, sequences were annotated using PyIR, a Python wrapper for IgBLAST v1.9, with IMGT germline references. Reads were filtered out if the reads had weak V/J assignments (E-value above 1e-6), no CDR3, stop codons, out-of-frame junctions, or ambiguous translated residues. A V3J clonotype was defined by an identical inferred V gene, J gene, and CDR3 amino acid sequence. Percentage overlap between repertoires was computed as shared unique clonotypes divided by the size of the smaller repertoire. Repertoire richness was assessed with RTK rarefaction, the Chao1 estimator, and Recon v2.1 estimates of unobserved clonotypes. Generation probabilities were computed with OLGA for all TCRbeta clonotypes obtained by the gDNA method from several donors. What TCRdb holds here is the immuneACCESS table cut down to in-frame rearrangements. Part of the clones is not present; checked against another copy, under half of the missing clones reflect an unresolved V gene, and the others are unexplained. V and J calls and clone size are copied from that table; D and trimming were computed from the DNA. Present in this sample are more than 550,000 clones, about 92% of which were seen just once. Approximately 35% of the sample rests with the top ten.

The donors were healthy, HIV-negative adults who had no recently reported acute infections or vaccinations. Only Caucasian adults living in Nashville, Tennessee, USA were represented among the donors. CD8 memory samples were composed of magnetically selected CD45RO+ cells combined with CCR7-negative CD45RA+ effector memory (TemRA) cells. After blood collection by leukapheresis, PBMCs were isolated using Ficoll-Histopaque density gradient centrifugation and then cryopreserved in the vapor phase of liquid nitrogen. Purity and quantity of every magnetically sorted T cell population were checked by analytical flow cytometry. Genomic DNA was isolated from each sorted fraction and quantified by UV absorbance on a Nanodrop 2000c. About this clone: Its cognate antigen has yet to be identified. Nothing much larger sits one base from this clone, and base qualities are not available.

CDR1 is given as SGDLS and CDR2 as YYNGEE, both from the germline V gene. Measured from the cysteine to the phenylalanine, the CDR3 is 15 residues long. Only the CDR3 DNA stays, 45 bases, in frame from base 1. V and J are trimmed by 4 bases and 4 bases, and the gene matches miss 6 bases of the junction. This clonotype was obtained from a man between 18 and 29 years old in good health. Some clones in this sample may be carry-over from other donors' samples. The sequence is built from TRBV9 and TRBJ2-1, with 9 middle bases fitting TRBD2. The sample consisted of memory CD8+ T cells from PBMCs. The cell subset or site label on this specimen signifies: CD45RO+ cells pooled with CCR7-negative TemRA cells. In nucleotides, the sequence is TGTGCCAGCAGCACAAGCGGGAGGAAGTACAATGAGCAGTTCTTC. This codes for CASSTSGRKYNEQFF.